The 21 T cell receptor beta chains in this list originate from one sample, sequenced in a study of cytomegalovirus exposure and HLA in healthy donors (dated by TCRdb to about 2017). Receptors were amplified or captured by the immunoSEQ multiplex PCR assay. In its TCRdb copy, this immuneACCESS table keeps in-frame sequences only and misses some clones. Where compared with another copy, unresolved V genes explain less than half of these, and the others have no known cause. This sample comprises tens of thousands of clones, around 90% of them detected only once. Less than 2.5% of the sample is taken by the ten largest. The sample taken for sequencing was PBMCs. These receptors were taken from a man younger than 45 in good health and CMV-seronegative.

This chain links TRBV4-1 with TRBJ2-7, with TRBD2 matching 9 bases. Trimming removed 2 bases from V and 3 bases from J; junction bases left unmatched: 5. The CDR3 loop spans 15 amino acids. Germline lookup yields CDR1 MGHRA and CDR2 YSYEKL. The CDR3 sequence: CASSQPTSGDYEQYF. The CDR3 DNA is TGCGCCAGCAGCCAACCGACTAGCGGAGACTACGAGCAGTACTTC.

The sample holds one count of this clone. The chain recombines TRBV28 with TRBJ1-1, with TRBD1 as a possible D gene (6 bases). Germline loops: CDR1 MDHEN, CDR2 SYDVKM. Trimming shortened V by 8 bases and J by 3 bases, and 10 bases separated the two germline ends. The CDR3 sequence is 12 residues long. The CDR3 sequence: CASVQGDTEAFF. Written as DNA, the CDR3 is TGTGCCAGCGTACAGGGCGACACTGAAGCTTTCTTT.

This clone showed up just once. The chain employs TRBV7-9 and TRBJ2-2; 8 bases line up with TRBD1. Trimming removed 3 bases from V and 7 bases from J; junction bases left unmatched: 7. Germline V gene lookup returns CDR1 SEHNR and CDR2 FQNEAQ (reference sequence). This CDR3 is built from 15 residues. CDR3 residues: CASSFQDRVVGELFF. For the CDR3, the DNA is TGTGCCAGCAGCTTCCAGGACAGGGTCGTCGGGGAGCTGTTTTTT.

The chain joins TRBV19 to TRBJ1-2; no firm D call. V was cut by 8 bases and J by 7 bases, with 14 bases left in between. CDR1 is LNHDA, CDR2 SQIVND, per germline (reference sequence). CDR3 length equals 12 residues. The CDR3 DNA follows: TGTGCCAGTGCCGAGTGGGAGGGTGGCTACACCTTC. This gives the protein CASAEWEGGYTF.

The rearrangement links TRBV13 to TRBJ1-1; the D gene is possibly TRBD1 (6 bases). V lost 7 bases and J lost 3, with 15 bases in between. This CDR3 has 14 amino acids. In germline, CDR1 is PRHDT, CDR2 FYEKMQ (reference sequence). CDR3 coding DNA: TGTGCCAGCATCCCCTGGGGGCGCGACACTGAAGCTTTCTTT. As protein: CASIPWGRDTEAFF.

The V gene is TRBV19, the J gene TRBJ2-3; D is uncertain. Germline assignment: CDR1 LNHDA and CDR2 SQIVND (reference sequence). The CDR3 totals 14 residues. Trimming stripped 1 base from V and 5 bases from J, with 10 bases between. The CDR3 region has the DNA TGTGCCAGTAGTATAGCCTTAGTCGGAGATACGCAGTATTTT. It codes for CASSIALVGDTQYF.

This chain connects TRBV28 to TRBJ2-1, with TRBD2 matching 11 bases. Per the germline V gene, CDR1 is MDHEN and CDR2 is SYDVKM. The V and J ends lost 4 bases and 0 bases, in that order; junction bases with no gene match: 8. The CDR3 has 18 amino acids. CDR3 in DNA: TGTGCCAGCAGTTCCTTAGCGGGAGGGGGAAGCTCCTACAATGAGCAGTTCTTC. Translating gives CASSSLAGGGSSYNEQFF.

J is TRBJ2-1 and V is TRBV25-1; 8 bases are shared with TRBD2. V dropped 7 bases and J dropped 6; count of bases not matched to a gene: 20. Germline V gene data show CDR1 as MGHDK and CDR2 as SYGVNS. There are 18 residues in the CDR3. Here the CDR3 reads CASTARGLDLPTRNEQFF. The CDR3 region has the DNA TGTGCCAGCACGGCAAGGGGACTAGACCTCCCTACGCGCAATGAGCAGTTCTTC.

The gene calls are TRBV19 and TRBJ1-6; D is uncertain. Germline V lookup: CDR1 LNHDA, CDR2 SQIVND (reference sequence). The CDR3 spans 13 residues. Trimming shortened V by 8 bases and J by 10 bases, and 15 bases separated the two germline ends. The CDR3 is CASAGDGESPLHF. The CDR3 coding sequence is TGTGCCAGTGCGGGTGACGGGGAATCACCCCTCCACTTT.

The V and J genes are TRBV7-9 and TRBJ2-7, with 7 bases lining up with TRBD2. The CDR3 is 14 residues long. CDR1 is SEHNR and CDR2 is FQNEAQ in the germline V gene (reference sequence). The junction had 6 bases not matched to a gene; V was cut back by 5 bases and J by 2 bases. In DNA, the CDR3 is TGTGCCAGCAGCCCCGGACTAGTAACCTACGAGCAGTACTTC. Its translation: CASSPGLVTYEQYF.

This chain connects TRBV6-6 to TRBJ2-1; 8 positions agree with TRBD1. CDR3 length: 16 residues. After removal of 4 bases from V and 4 bases from J, the junction contained 9 bases not matched to a gene. Germline CDR1 MNHNY, CDR2 SVGAGI (reference sequence). Written as DNA, the CDR3 is TGTGCCAGCAGTTCCCTTGGACAGGGCGGGTACAATGAGCAGTTCTTC. Residues: CASSSLGQGGYNEQFF.

The genes are TRBV27 and TRBJ2-7, with TRBD1 matching 10 bases. V lost 8 bases to trimming and J lost 7 bases; unmatched junction nucleotides: 11. Germline-derived CDR1 and CDR2 are MNHEY and SMNVEV (reference sequence). CDR3 length: 14 residues. CDR3 bases: TGTGCCAGCGGGCGGGACAGGGGATTTGGGGAGCAGTACTTC. Its protein is CASGRDRGFGEQYF.

Here the CDR3 reads CASSSEMLAATDTQYF. The CDR3 DNA reads as TGTGCCAGCAGCTCCGAGATGCTAGCGGCCACAGATACGCAGTATTTT. The J gene is TRBJ2-3, the V gene TRBV7-9; 7 bases match TRBD2. Germline CDR1 SEHNR, CDR2 FQNEAQ (reference sequence). CDR3 length: 16 residues. With 4 bases clipped from V and 2 bases from J, the junction kept 9 bases outside the gene matches.

This clone was seen only a few times. The V call is TRBV4-2, the J call TRBJ1-2; 12 bases are shared with TRBD1. The J segment lost 4 bases and the V segment lost 0 bases, leaving 9 bases of the junction unmatched. This CDR3 is built from 18 residues. Germline V gives CDR1 LGHNA, CDR2 YNFKEQ. The CDR3 sequence: CASSQDGGTGGAVYGYTF. The CDR3 region has the DNA TGTGCCAGCAGCCAAGATGGCGGGACAGGGGGCGCGGTCTATGGCTACACCTTC.

The chain uses TRBV5-4 and TRBJ2-5; 9 bases line up with TRBD2. The CDR3 covers 14 residues. CDR1 and CDR2 (germline): SGHNT, YYREEE (reference sequence). Losses at the gene ends were 2 bases for V and 11 bases for J; bases not matched to a gene: 10. DNA of the CDR3: TGTGCCAGCAGCTTCGGCGGGAGGGCTTGGGAGCAGTACTTC. Amino acids: CASSFGGRAWEQYF.

The chain joins TRBV18 to TRBJ2-1; D gene unclear. V dropped 0 bases and J dropped 0 bases, with 9 bases sitting between them. The CDR3 loop spans 16 amino acids. The germline V gene encodes CDR1 KGHSH and CDR2 LQKENI. CDR3 protein: CASSPPTFSSYNEQFF. The DNA for the CDR3 is TGTGCCAGCTCACCACCGACATTCAGCTCCTACAATGAGCAGTTCTTC.

V gene TRBV10-3 combines with J gene TRBJ1-4; 7 bases are a match to TRBD1. The CDR3 has 14 amino acids. From germline, CDR1 is ENHRY and CDR2 SYGVKD. The J segment lost 8 bases and the V segment lost 2 bases, leaving 5 bases of the junction unmatched. The CDR3 spells CAISEGQVGEKLFF. CDR3 DNA sequence: TGTGCCATCAGTGAGGGACAGGTCGGCGAAAAACTGTTTTTT.

The chain joins TRBV20-1 to TRBJ2-7; 8 bases map to TRBD2. The CDR3 spans 11 residues. CDR1 and CDR2 from the germline V gene are DFQATT and SNEGSKA (reference sequence). With 7 bases clipped from V and 2 bases from J, the junction kept 1 base outside the gene matches. The CDR3 DNA reads TGCAGTGTTAGCGGGGCCTACGAGCAGTACTTC. This encodes CSVSGAYEQYF.

V is TRBV5-4 and J is TRBJ2-7; tentatively, D is TRBD2 (5 bases). This CDR3 has 14 residues. Trimming left V 4 bases short and J 12 bases short, with 23 bases between. The germline CDR1 and CDR2 sequences are SGHNT and YYREEE (reference sequence). The CDR3 spells CASSQYSGILEGYF. CDR3 sequence (DNA): TGTGCCAGCAGCCAATACTCCGGGATCTTAGAGGGGTACTTC.

This chain connects TRBV2 to TRBJ1-1; TRBD1 is a possible D gene (6 bases). The CDR3 totals 16 residues. V gave up 7 bases and J gave up 0 bases, with 18 bases separating them. The germline CDR1 and CDR2 sequences are SNHLY and FYNNEI. Written as DNA, the CDR3 is TGTGCCAGCAAAACAGGGATTTCACCCATGAACACTGAAGCTTTCTTT. Translation gives CASKTGISPMNTEAFF.

This chain links TRBV9 with TRBJ2-1; possibly TRBD2 for D (6 bases). The V and J ends lost 3 bases and 10 bases respectively, with 14 bases between them. CDR1 is SGDLS and CDR2 is YYNGEE in the germline V gene. The CDR3 spans 13 residues. The CDR3 here is CASSGTTYREQFF. CDR3 bases: TGTGCCAGCAGCGGGACTACCTACAGGGAGCAGTTCTTC. The whole variable domain, filled in from reference TRBV9 and TRBJ2-1, reads DSGVTQTPKHLITATGQRVTLRCSPRSGDLSVYWYQQSLDQGLQFLIQYYNGEERAKGNILERFSAQQFPDLHSELNLSSLELGDSALYFCASSGTTYREQFFGPGTRLTVL.